The TCR beta chain described here comes from a study of PD-L1 blockade in urothelial cancer. Stated time point: peripheral blood 6 weeks after treatment start. This CDR3 comprises 14 residues. CDR1 is PRHDT and CDR2 is FYEKMQ in the germline V gene (reference sequence). Trimming took 2 bases from V and 2 from J; bases not matched to a gene: 3. Method: immunoSEQ multiplex PCR; TCRdb's copy keeps in-frame clones and lacks some. Seen here are 40,000 to 55,000 clones, roughly 86% observed once, and the top ten hold about 10%. Specimen: PBMCs, collected around atezolizumab (anti-PD-L1) treatment. This TCR was sampled from a man in his 60s with urothelial cancer. V is TRBV13 and J is TRBJ2-7; 7 bases map to TRBD1. CDR3 in amino acids: CASSLPGQTYEQYF. Here the CDR3 DNA reads TGTGCCAGCAGCTTACCGGGACAGACCTACGAGCAGTACTTC.